The T cell receptor (beta chain) described here comes from a study of beta chain features in type 1 diabetes. Study results and limitations: Insertions were fewer and deletions more numerous at VDJ junctions in type 1 diabetes patients. Shortening of TCRB CDR3s, moderate but significant, appeared in all four CD4+ subsets of Type 1 diabetes patients. Naive, central memory and Treg TCRB repertoires appeared more alike in patients than in healthy donors.

Germline CDR1 MNHEY, CDR2 SVGAGI. V lost 5 bases, J lost 0 bases, and 14 bases lay in between. This CDR3 has 15 residues. Expressed TCRB transcripts were sequenced because the entire RNA isolate underwent reverse transcription. Assay used: immunoSEQ multiplex PCR; TCRdb lists only in-frame clones, some missing. The sample records about 28,000 clones, roughly 61% being singletons. As to this clone: Its antigen remains unidentified.

The receptor was isolated from a woman under 40 with type 1 diabetes. The J gene is TRBJ2-7, the V gene TRBV6-5, with D possibly being TRBD1 (7 bases). Sequenced sample: Tregs from blood. The CDR3 reads CASSPAGQSSYEQYF. The DNA for the CDR3 is TGTGCCAGCAGTCCCGCGGGACAGAGCTCCTACGAGCAGTACTTC.